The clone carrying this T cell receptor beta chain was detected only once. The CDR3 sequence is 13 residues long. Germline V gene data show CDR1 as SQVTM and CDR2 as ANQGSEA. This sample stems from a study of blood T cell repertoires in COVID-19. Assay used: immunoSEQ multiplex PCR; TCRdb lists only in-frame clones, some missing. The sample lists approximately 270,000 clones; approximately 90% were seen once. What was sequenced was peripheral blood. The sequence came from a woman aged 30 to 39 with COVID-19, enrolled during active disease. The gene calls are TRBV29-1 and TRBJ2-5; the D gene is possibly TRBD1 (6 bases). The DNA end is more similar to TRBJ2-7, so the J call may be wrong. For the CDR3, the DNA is TGCAGCGTTGAAGGCCTCGGACAGTACGAGCAGTACTTC. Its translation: CSVEGLGQYEQYF.